These 21 T cell receptor beta chains were all obtained from the same sample, sequenced in a study of blood T cell repertoires in COVID-19 (TCRdb year 2020). The receptor library was made with the immunoSEQ multiplex PCR assay. Here the immuneACCESS table is served through TCRdb, limited to in-frame sequences with V and J called. Missing clones are a known gap in these copies; in checked studies unresolved V genes cover under half, and the rest lacks a known reason. This sample gives around 260,000 clones in total; more than 75% of them show up just once. The ten largest clones represent over 5% of the sample. The material sequenced was peripheral blood. These receptor sequences come from a woman aged 60 to 75 with COVID-19, enrolled during active disease.

V and J are TRBV5-1 and TRBJ2-2, with TRBD2 matching over 7 bases. The V and J ends lost 5 bases and 1 base, in that order; junction bases with no gene match: 5. CDR1 and CDR2 from the germline V gene are SGHRS and YFSETQ. This CDR3 contains 15 residues. CDR3 nucleotides: TGCGCCAGCAGAGCGGGACCCGTGAACACCGGGGAGCTGTTTTTT. Translated, it gives CASRAGPVNTGELFF.

The chain recombines TRBV28 with TRBJ1-6; TRBD1 matches 8 bases. Germline CDR1 and CDR2: MDHEN and SYDVKM. Trimming took 4 bases from V and 8 from J; bases not matched to a gene: 7. The CDR3 extends over 15 amino acids. The CDR3 spells CASSSGGIRDSPLHF. DNA for the CDR3: TGTGCCAGCAGTTCAGGGGGCATCCGGGATTCACCCCTCCACTTT.

The chain combines TRBV30 with TRBJ2-7, with 7 bases lining up with TRBD1. This CDR3 contains 12 residues. The V gene's germline CDR1 is GTSNPN and CDR2 SVGIG (reference sequence). J lost 11 bases, V lost 4 bases, and 11 bases had no gene match. CDR3 DNA: TGTGCCTGGAATACTCGAGAGGGGACAGAGTACTTC. This sequence encodes CAWNTREGTEYF.

The chain is built from TRBV30 and TRBJ1-2; 7 bases are a match to TRBD1. Per germline, CDR1 GTSNPN and CDR2 SVGIG (reference sequence). The ends lost 4 bases at V and 4 bases at J; junction bases unmatched: 6. The CDR3 runs to 13 residues. CDR3 bases: TGTGCCTGGACGGACAGGTTTTCCTATGGCTACACCTTC. Its translation is CAWTDRFSYGYTF.

The rearrangement links TRBV28 to TRBJ1-6; D is perhaps TRBD1 (5 bases). The CDR3 extends over 14 amino acids. Trimming cost V 8 bases and J 4 bases, with 12 bases left between them. Looked up from germline, CDR1 is MDHEN and CDR2 is SYDVKM. The CDR3 is CASGRGLYNSPLHF. The DNA for the CDR3 is TGTGCCAGCGGGAGGGGTCTTTATAATTCACCCCTCCACTTT.

The gene calls are TRBV11-2 and TRBJ1-2; TRBD1 matches 7 bases. The CDR3 is made up of 13 amino acids. The germline V gene encodes CDR1 SGHAT and CDR2 FQNNGV. The J segment lost 2 bases and the V segment lost 5 bases, leaving 2 bases of the junction unmatched. CDR3 sequence reads: CASSPDRNYGYTF. CDR3 DNA sequence: TGTGCCAGCAGCCCGGACAGGAACTATGGCTACACCTTC.

The chain couples TRBV19 to TRBJ2-6; TRBD1 aligns across 9 bases. The CDR3 sequence is 19 residues long. V was clipped by 6 bases and J by 0 bases; unmatched bases: 12. In germline, CDR1 is LNHDA, CDR2 SQIVND (reference sequence). This chain's CDR3 is CASSSYGTGRNSGANVLTF. CDR3 bases: TGTGCCAGTAGCAGCTACGGGACAGGGCGCAACTCTGGGGCCAACGTCCTGACTTTC.

The chain combines TRBV28 with TRBJ2-7; possibly TRBD1 for D (5 bases). V lost 5 bases and J lost 4, with 9 bases in between. Germline V lookup: CDR1 MDHEN, CDR2 SYDVKM. The CDR3 has 12 residues. The CDR3 sequence: CASSLDRYEQYF. CDR3 nucleotides: TGTGCCAGCAGTCTCGACAGATACGAGCAGTACTTC.

V and J are TRBV5-4 and TRBJ1-2; 7 positions agree with TRBD1. The germline CDR1 and CDR2 sequences are SGHNT and YYREEE (reference sequence). The CDR3 sequence is 16 residues long. Unmatched junction bases numbered 13, after V lost 4 bases and J lost 4 bases. The CDR3 DNA reads as TGTGCCAGCAGCGACCCCACAGGGGTCCCGAGCTATGGCTACACCTTC. This encodes CASSDPTGVPSYGYTF. Full variable domain (remainder filled in from reference TRBV5-4 and TRBJ1-2): ETGVTQSPTHLIKTRGQQVTLRCSSQSGHNTVSWYQQALGQGPQFIFQYYREEENGRGNFPPRFSGLQFPNYSSELNVNALELDDSALYLCASSDPTGVPSYGYTFGSGTRLTVV.

The rearrangement links TRBV25-1 to TRBJ1-1, with 9 bases lining up with TRBD1. This CDR3 has 16 amino acids. Losses at the gene ends were 4 bases for V and 2 bases for J; bases not matched to a gene: 8. Germline loops: CDR1 MGHDK, CDR2 SYGVNS. The CDR3 loop is CASSALPGQGNTEAFF. CDR3 in DNA: TGTGCCAGCAGTGCGCTCCCGGGACAGGGAAACACTGAAGCTTTCTTT. The full variable domain, in which reference TRBV25-1 and TRBJ1-1 provide the parts outside the CDR3, is EADIYQTPRYLVIGTGKKITLECSQTMGHDKMYWYQQDPGMELHLIHYSYGVNSTEKGDLSSESTVSRIRTEHFPLTLESARPSHTSQYLCASSALPGQGNTEAFFGQGTRLTVV.

The chain joins TRBV10-2 to TRBJ2-1; the D gene is possibly TRBD1 (5 bases). V gave up 5 bases and J gave up 7 bases, with 21 bases separating them. Germline V lookup: CDR1 WSHSY, CDR2 SAAADI. The CDR3 has 16 amino acids. The CDR3, as DNA: TGCGCCAGCAGTCGCCCCACAGGACGAGTGGGTAATGAGCAGTTCTTC. Its protein product is CASSRPTGRVGNEQFF.

The chain links TRBV12-5 to TRBJ2-1, with D perhaps TRBD2 (5 bases). This CDR3 has 15 amino acids. Germline-derived CDR1 and CDR2 are LGHNT and FRNRAP. V lost 2 bases, J lost 4 bases, and 12 bases lay in between. CDR3 bases: TGTGCTAGTGGTTTGCGGGCGGGTGGATACAATGAGCAGTTCTTC. Protein: CASGLRAGGYNEQFF.

J is TRBJ1-1 and V is TRBV6-5; 9 bases are shared with TRBD1. The CDR3 length is 12 residues. The germline gives CDR1 MNHEY, CDR2 SVGAGI. Losses at the gene ends were 6 bases for V and 7 bases for J; bases not matched to a gene: 3. CDR3 protein: CASRNRGLEAFF. The CDR3 coding sequence is TGTGCCAGCAGGAACAGGGGGCTTGAAGCTTTCTTT.

The rearrangement links TRBV21-1 to TRBJ2-6; TRBD2 is the table's D call, not checked against the DNA. TRBV21-1 constitutes a pseudogene. The CDR3 contains 16 residues. Written as DNA, the CDR3 is TGTGCCAGCAGCAAAGTGCGGGGTCCTGGGGCCAACGTCCTGACTTTC. It is translated as CASSKVRGPGANVLTF.

The chain employs TRBV7-9 and TRBJ2-7; D is possibly TRBD2 (5 bases). Trimming left V 8 bases short and J 3 bases short, with 11 bases between. This CDR3 has 12 residues. Germline CDR1 reads SEHNR; CDR2 reads FQNEAQ (reference sequence). CDR3 in DNA: TGTGCCAGCGAAGCGGACTTCTACGAGCAGTACTTC. Encoded protein: CASEADFYEQYF.

V usage is TRBV25-1 and J usage is TRBJ2-1; 11 nucleotides align to TRBD2. Germline V gives CDR1 MGHDK, CDR2 SYGVNS. The CDR3 has 15 residues. The trim removed 4 bases at V and 2 bases at J, leaving 1 base unmatched. The CDR3 DNA follows: TGTGCCAGCAGTGGTAGCGGGAGGGCCTACAATGAGCAGTTCTTC. Translating gives CASSGSGRAYNEQFF.

The chain carries TRBV28 and TRBJ1-1; 8 nucleotides agree with TRBD1. The germline V gene encodes CDR1 MDHEN and CDR2 SYDVKM. The CDR3 has 14 residues. The V and J ends lost 6 bases and 0 bases, in that order; junction bases with no gene match: 3. CDR3 nucleotide sequence: TGTGCCAGCAGACCACAGGGGGTGAACACTGAAGCTTTCTTT. Its protein product is CASRPQGVNTEAFF.

This clone came up a few times. The chain couples TRBV4-2 to TRBJ2-7, with 8 bases fitting TRBD2. The V and J ends lost 0 bases and 0 bases, in that order; junction bases with no gene match: 1. CDR3 size: 15 residues. Germline-derived CDR1 and CDR2 are LGHNA and YNFKEQ. The CDR3 spells CASSQDTSGSYEQYF. For the CDR3, the DNA is TGTGCCAGCAGCCAAGATACTAGCGGCTCCTACGAGCAGTACTTC.

This clone was counted only a few times. J is TRBJ2-1 and V is TRBV5-5; D is unresolved. There are 15 residues in the CDR3. Trimming pared 0 bases from V and 2 bases from J, leaving 9 bases between. Germline V gene lookup returns CDR1 SGHKS and CDR2 YYEKEE (reference sequence). The CDR3 nucleotides read TGTGCCAGCAGCTTGGATCGCGGTACCTACAATGAGCAGTTCTTC. Encoded protein: CASSLDRGTYNEQFF.

V and J are TRBV7-6 and TRBJ1-6; 8 positions match TRBD1. This CDR3 region has 17 residues. Germline V gene lookup returns CDR1 SGHVS and CDR2 FNYEAQ. V lost 5 bases and J lost 0; bases outside the gene matches: 6. CDR3 sequence (DNA): TGTGCCAGCAGCGAAACAGGGGGAGGCTCCTATAATTCACCCCTCCACTTT. Its translation: CASSETGGGSYNSPLHF.

The chain carries TRBV5-6 and TRBJ1-5; 11 positions match TRBD1. Per germline, CDR1 SGHDT and CDR2 YYEEEE. V was pared by 3 bases and J by 7 bases, with 6 bases of the junction left unmatched. The CDR3 loop spans 15 amino acids. The CDR3 region has the DNA TGTGCCAGCAGCTGGACAGGGGGCGCGGGGCAGCCCCAGCATTTT. It specifies CASSWTGGAGQPQHF.